The 8 T cell receptor beta chains below come from one sample, sequenced in a study of blood T cell repertoires in COVID-19. The repertoire was sequenced with immunoSEQ multiplex PCR; TCRdb's copy has only in-frame clones and lacks some. Counted here are 70,000 to 95,000 clones, around 88% occurring once; the ten biggest clones make up 6.5% to 9.5%. The specimen sequenced was peripheral blood. The receptors originated from a woman in her 70s with acute or convalescent COVID-19.

This chain uses TRBV21-1 with TRBJ2-7; the table's D call, TRBD1, has no DNA check behind it. TRBV21-1 is deemed a pseudogene. This CDR3 contains 16 residues. The CDR3 here is CASSKAEGQSSYEQYF. The CDR3 coding sequence is TGTGCCAGCAGCAAAGCCGAGGGACAGAGCTCCTACGAGCAGTACTTC.

The chain has TRBV27 and TRBJ1-1; 7 bases agree with TRBD1. Per the germline V gene, CDR1 is MNHEY and CDR2 is SMNVEV (reference sequence). The CDR3 extends over 13 amino acids. V lost 3 bases and J lost 7; bases outside the gene matches: 5. CDR3 loop: CASSFAGGHEAFF. Here the CDR3 DNA reads TGTGCCAGCAGTTTTGCAGGGGGTCATGAAGCTTTCTTT.

The chain employs TRBV9 and TRBJ2-7, with D tentatively TRBD1 (6 bases). The CDR3 totals 14 residues. CDR1 is SGDLS and CDR2 is YYNGEE in the germline V gene. Trimming removed 0 bases at V and 2 bases at J, with 9 bases between. Here the CDR3 reads CASSVEAGAYEQYF. CDR3 DNA: TGTGCCAGCAGCGTAGAGGCAGGGGCCTACGAGCAGTACTTC.

This clone was seen more than once but under ten times. The J gene is TRBJ1-2, the V gene TRBV5-1, with a tentative D call TRBD1 (6 bases). CDR1 and CDR2 (germline): SGHRS, YFSETQ. The germline V and J ends were trimmed by 0 bases and 8 bases, with 17 bases remaining between them. The CDR3 contains 15 residues. The CDR3 protein is CASSLASSGAGGYTF. The CDR3 DNA reads TGCGCCAGCAGCTTGGCCTCTTCAGGGGCGGGCGGCTACACCTTC.

In DNA, the CDR3 is TGTGCCAGCAATAGAGGGACAGGGAGGGCTCAGCCCCAGCATTTT. It yields the protein CASNRGTGRAQPQHF. This rearrangement joins TRBV28 to TRBJ1-5; TRBD1 matches at 9 bases. The CDR3 contains 15 residues. Germline lookup yields CDR1 MDHEN and CDR2 SYDVKM. V shed 7 bases and J 6 bases; nucleotides not matched to a gene: 10.

The gene calls are TRBV7-2 and TRBJ1-2, with a possible D match to TRBD1 (5 bases). Trimming took off 5 bases at V and 0 bases at J, with 16 bases between the two ends. The CDR3 has 16 amino acids. CDR1 and CDR2 (germline): SGHTA, FQGNSA. The CDR3: CASSRVRDLTNYGYTF. CDR3 sequence (DNA): TGTGCCAGCAGCAGAGTGCGGGACCTCACTAACTATGGCTACACCTTC.

The sample holds one count of this clone. This chain uses TRBV7-2 with TRBJ2-5; 8 bases agree with TRBD2. Germline trimming cut 1 base from V and 2 bases from J; bases unmatched to any gene: 3. Germline CDR1 SGHTA, CDR2 FQGNSA. The CDR3 consists of 15 residues. The CDR3 protein is CASSLEAGGQETQYF. CDR3 nucleotide sequence: TGTGCCAGCAGCTTAGAGGCGGGAGGACAAGAGACCCAGTACTTC. Using reference TRBV7-2 and TRBJ2-5 for the parts outside the CDR3, the full variable domain is GAGVSQSPSNKVTEKGKDVELRCDPISGHTALYWYRQSLGQGLEFLIYFQGNSAPDKSGLPSDRFSAERTGGSVSTLTIQRTQQEDSAVYLCASSLEAGGQETQYFGPGTRLLVL.

J is TRBJ2-5 and V is TRBV28; 11 bases are a match to TRBD2. The CDR3 runs to 12 residues. Germline CDR1 reads MDHEN; CDR2 reads SYDVKM. The J segment lost 7 bases and the V segment lost 6 bases, leaving 1 base of the junction unmatched. The DNA for the CDR3 is TGTGCCAGCAGGGGGACTAGCGGGACCCAGTACTTC. Protein sequence: CASRGTSGTQYF. Based on the CDR3 plus reference TRBV28 and TRBJ2-5, the full variable domain is DVKVTQSSRYLVKRTGEKVFLECVQDMDHENMFWYRQDPGLGLRLIYFSYDVKMKEKGDIPEGYSVSREKKERFSLILESASTNQTSMYLCASRGTSGTQYFGPGTRLLVL.